Listed below are T cell receptor beta chains from one sample, sequenced in a study of naive and memory T cell subsets. TCRdb used MiXCR to reprocess the UMI-ligation and nested PCR reads, holding one entry per CDR3 protein. This table has roughly 140,000 distinct CDR3 sequences, roughly a fifth appearing once. Sequenced input: naive CD8+ T cells from blood. These receptors all come from a human donor in good health. The CDR3 runs from the conserved cysteine through the conserved F or W. The D gene is left open where the match is weak. Where a row states a size, it is once, few, many or the class of an expanded clone; other rows omit it.

V gene	J gene	D gene	clone size	CDR3 length	CDR3 protein	CDR3 DNA
TRBV28	TRBJ2-7	TRBD2	.	18	CASSLTPNSGRASYEQYF	TGTGCCAGCAGCCTCACCCCCAATAGCGGGAGGGCCAGCTACGAGCAGTACTTC
TRBV24-1	TRBJ2-1	.	.	12	CATSDWGNEQFF	TGTGCCACCAGTGATTGGGGCAATGAGCAGTTCTTC
TRBV6-5	TRBJ2-7	.	once	14	CASSEGHLTHEQYF	TGTGCCAGCAGTGAAGGACACCTCACCCACGAGCAGTACTTC
TRBV6-5	TRBJ2-1	TRBD2	.	16	CASRTGLASSYNEQFF	TGTGCCAGCAGGACGGGACTAGCGAGCTCCTACAATGAGCAGTTCTTC
TRBV27	TRBJ1-1	TRBD1	.	16	CASSSGTGFMNTEAFF	TGTGCCAGCAGTTCCGGGACAGGGTTTATGAACACTGAAGCTTTCTTT
TRBV24-1	TRBJ2-7	.	few	13	CATSDPSSDEQYF	TGTGCCACCAGTGATCCCTCTAGCGACGAGCAGTACTTC
TRBV29-1	TRBJ2-1	TRBD2	.	17	CSVEDSLAGGPYNEQFF	TGCAGCGTTGAAGATAGCCTAGCGGGAGGGCCGTACAATGAGCAGTTCTTC
TRBV7-3	TRBJ2-3	.	.	15	CASSPQGGPTDTQYF	TGTGCCAGCAGCCCACAGGGAGGACCCACAGATACGCAGTATTTT
TRBV2	TRBJ2-1	TRBD2	.	14	CASRGTSGTWWQFF	TGTGCCAGCAGGGGGACTAGCGGGACTTGGTGGCAGTTCTTC
TRBV7-2	TRBJ1-1	.	.	14	CASSLAGVEYEAFF	TGTGCCAGCAGCTTAGCAGGGGTAGAATATGAAGCTTTCTTT
TRBV21-1	TRBJ2-1	.	.	18	CASSDGPGLAGVYLEQFF	TGTGCCAGCAGCGATGGACCGGGACTAGCGGGAGTTTACCTTGAGCAGTTCTTC
TRBV28	TRBJ1-2	TRBD1	.	15	CASSLGQGSVYGYTF	TGTGCCAGCAGTTTAGGACAGGGGAGTGTCTATGGCTACACCTTC
TRBV5-1	TRBJ2-7	.	.	14	CASSFEGVGYEQYF	TGCGCCAGCAGCTTCGAAGGGGTAGGCTACGAGCAGTACTTC
TRBV4-3	TRBJ1-2	.	.	14	CASRRQDQDYGYTF	TGCGCCAGCAGACGACAGGATCAGGACTATGGCTACACCTTC
TRBV5-4	TRBJ2-7	.	.	12	CASSSEAYEQYF	TGTGCCAGCAGCTCAGAGGCCTACGAGCAGTACTTC
TRBV15	TRBJ2-1	TRBD2	few	16	CATSRGLAGDGNEQFF	TGTGCCACCAGCAGAGGACTAGCGGGAGACGGCAATGAGCAGTTCTTC
TRBV3-1	TRBJ2-7	TRBD1	once	16	CASSQDVPTGVREQYF	TGTGCCAGCAGCCAAGATGTGCCGACAGGGGTTCGCGAGCAGTACTTC
TRBV29-1	TRBJ2-1	.	.	12	CSVEERYNEQFF	TGCAGCGTTGAAGAGCGGTACAATGAGCAGTTCTTC
TRBV19	TRBJ2-1	.	many	15	CASSIFGSSYNEQFF	TGTGCCAGTAGTATATTCGGGAGCTCCTACAATGAGCAGTTCTTC
TRBV6-1	TRBJ1-1	.	.	14	CASSEVTVNTEAFF	TGTGCCAGCAGTGAAGTAACGGTGAACACTGAAGCTTTCTTT
TRBV29-1	TRBJ2-1	TRBD1	.	15	CSVEGIGTGGYEQFF	TGCAGCGTTGAAGGTATCGGGACAGGGGGGTATGAGCAGTTCTTC
TRBV7-9	TRBJ2-7	.	.	12	CASSLETYEQYF	TGTGCCAGCAGCTTAGAAACCTACGAGCAGTACTTC
TRBV12-3/TRBV12-4	TRBJ2-7	TRBD2	.	15	CASSSLRRTRTEQYF	TGTGCCAGCAGTTCGCTCCGGAGGACTAGAACCGAGCAGTACTTC
TRBV20-1	TRBJ1-3	TRBD1	few	14	CSAAGGSSGNTIYF	TGCAGTGCTGCAGGGGGATCTTCTGGAAACACCATATATTTT
TRBV20-1	TRBJ1-3	.	few	12	CSVGGSGNTIYF	TGCAGTGTAGGGGGCTCTGGAAACACCATATATTTT
TRBV28	TRBJ2-7	TRBD2	.	14	CASSSTSGNYEQYF	TGTGCCAGCAGTTCGACTAGCGGGAACTACGAGCAGTACTTC
TRBV27	TRBJ2-7	.	many	11	CASRGEHEQYF	TGTGCCAGCAGAGGCGAGCACGAGCAGTACTTC
TRBV12-3/TRBV12-4	TRBJ2-4	.	.	16	CASSLGSYGGLEIQYF	TGTGCCAGCAGTTTAGGATCGTATGGGGGTTTGGAGATTCAGTACTTC
TRBV28	TRBJ2-7	.	many	10	CASSTYEQYF	TGTGCCAGCAGTACCTACGAGCAGTACTTC
TRBV6-2/TRBV6-3	TRBJ2-7	.	.	16	CASSNPLDYSLYEQYF	TGTGCCAGCAGCAACCCTCTGGACTACAGCCTTTACGAGCAGTACTTC